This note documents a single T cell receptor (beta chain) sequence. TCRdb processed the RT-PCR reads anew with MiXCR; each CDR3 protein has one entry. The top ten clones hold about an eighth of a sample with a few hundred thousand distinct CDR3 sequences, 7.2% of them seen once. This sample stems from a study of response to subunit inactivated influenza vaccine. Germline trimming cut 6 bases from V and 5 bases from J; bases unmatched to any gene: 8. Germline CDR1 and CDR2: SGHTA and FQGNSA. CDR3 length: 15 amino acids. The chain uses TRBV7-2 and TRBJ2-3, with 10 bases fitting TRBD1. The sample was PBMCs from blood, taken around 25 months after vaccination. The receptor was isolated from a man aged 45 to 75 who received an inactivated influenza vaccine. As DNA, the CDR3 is TGTGCCAGCAGTAACCGGGACAGGGGAATAGATACGCAGTATTTT. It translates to CASSNRDRGIDTQYF. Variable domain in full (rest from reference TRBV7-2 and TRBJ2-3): GAGVSQSPSNKVTEKGKDVELRCDPISGHTALYWYRQSLGQGLEFLIYFQGNSAPDKSGLPSDRFSAERTGGSVSTLTIQRTQQEDSAVYLCASSNRDRGIDTQYFGPGTRLTVL.